The rows below give T cell receptor beta chains drawn from one sample of a study of control samples from healthy donors and cancer patients. The data were produced by immunoSEQ multiplex PCR, yet TCRdb's version contains in-frame clones alone and is incomplete. The repertoire holds some 140,000 clones, with about 90% as singletons. The source material was PBMCs. The receptors were gathered from a man aged 45-65 years with head and neck cancer. Each CDR3 is given with its conserved first and last residue. A D gene is named only where the DNA matches it firmly. Size values are once, few and many counts, or a class for expanded clones, and some rows have none.

D: TRBD1; V: TRBV19; J: TRBJ2-2; size: -; DNA: TGTGCCAGTACCGGACAGGGGCTCCCCGGGGAGCTGTTTTTT; CDR3: CASTGQGLPGELFF
D: TRBD1; V: TRBV30; J: TRBJ2-3; size: -; DNA: TGTGCCTGGGACAGGGAAGATACGCAGTATTTT; CDR3: CAWDREDTQYF
D: TRBD1; V: TRBV2; J: TRBJ1-4; size: -; DNA: TGTGCCAGCACTGAGATTGTCGGGACAGGGGAAGAAAAACTGTTTTTT; CDR3: CASTEIVGTGEEKLFF
D: -; V: TRBV4-1; J: TRBJ1-5; size: -; DNA: TGCGCCAGCAGCCCCCATGGGGGCGGTCAGCCCCAGCATTTT; CDR3: CASSPHGGGQPQHF
D: TRBD2; V: TRBV7-9; J: TRBJ2-3; size: -; DNA: TGTGCCAGCAGCTCCCCCAGCGGGGGGCGGCAAGATACGCAGTATTTT; CDR3: CASSSPSGGRQDTQYF
D: -; V: TRBV7-3; J: TRBJ2-1; size: -; DNA: TGTGCCAGCAGCTTAGGTGGGGGCTCCTACAATGAGCAGTTCTTC; CDR3: CASSLGGGSYNEQFF
D: -; V: TRBV19; J: TRBJ1-1; size: -; DNA: TGTGCCAGTAGTGTCGGGACACCGAACACTGAAGCTTTCTTT; CDR3: CASSVGTPNTEAFF
D: -; V: TRBV7-2; J: TRBJ1-2; size: once; DNA: TGTGCCAGCAGCTTAGGAGGGCAGGACTATGGCTACACCTTC; CDR3: CASSLGGQDYGYTF
D: TRBD1; V: TRBV24-1; J: TRBJ1-5; size: -; DNA: TGTGCCACCAGTGATCTAGGGGGCGCGGATCAGCCCCAGCATTTT; CDR3: CATSDLGGADQPQHF
D: TRBD1; V: TRBV5-1; J: TRBJ1-5; size: -; DNA: TGCGCCAGCAGCTTAACAGGGGGCTCCAATCAGCCCCAGCATTTT; CDR3: CASSLTGGSNQPQHF
D: TRBD2; V: TRBV2; J: TRBJ2-1; size: -; DNA: TGTGCCAGGACCCTATCAGGCCTTGGTATAGCGGGAGGGAGGGACACCTACAATGAGCAGTTCTTC; CDR3: CARTLSGLGIAGGRDTYNEQFF